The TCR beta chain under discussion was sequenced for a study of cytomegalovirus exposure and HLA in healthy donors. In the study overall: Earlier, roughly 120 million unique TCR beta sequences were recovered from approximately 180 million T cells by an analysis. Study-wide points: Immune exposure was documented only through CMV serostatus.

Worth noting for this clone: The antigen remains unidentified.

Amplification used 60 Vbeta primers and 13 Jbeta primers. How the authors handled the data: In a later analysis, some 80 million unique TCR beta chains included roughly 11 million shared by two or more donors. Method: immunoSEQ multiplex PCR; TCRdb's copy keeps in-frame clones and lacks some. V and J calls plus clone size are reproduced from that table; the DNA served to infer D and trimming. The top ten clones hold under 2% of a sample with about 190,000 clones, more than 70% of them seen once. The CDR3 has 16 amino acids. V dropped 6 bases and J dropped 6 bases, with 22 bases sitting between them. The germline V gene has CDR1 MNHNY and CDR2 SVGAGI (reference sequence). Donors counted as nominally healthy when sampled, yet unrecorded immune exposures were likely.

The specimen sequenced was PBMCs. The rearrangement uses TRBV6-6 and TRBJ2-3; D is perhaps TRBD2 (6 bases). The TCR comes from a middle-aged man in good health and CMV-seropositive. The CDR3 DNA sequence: TGTGCCAGCAGGGGCGGGGCCGGGACTTCAAGCGATACGCAGTATTTT. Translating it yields CASRGGAGTSSDTQYF.